The 7 T cell receptor beta chains listed next were all sequenced from one sample in a study of cytomegalovirus exposure and HLA in healthy donors. This PCR relied on a set of 60 Vbeta primers and 13 Jbeta primers. The repertoire was sequenced with immunoSEQ multiplex PCR; TCRdb's copy has only in-frame clones and lacks some. The table counts about 51,000 clones; about 2.5% lies in the top ten. Sequences were obtained from PBMCs. These receptors all come from a female donor in good health and CMV-seronegative.

The chain recombines TRBV9 with TRBJ1-4, with 7 bases that match TRBD1. J was trimmed by 4 bases and V by 4 bases; bases with no gene match: 4. This CDR3 spans 14 amino acids. Germline values: CDR1 SGDLS, CDR2 YYNGEE. The CDR3 region has the DNA TGTGCCAGCAGCAGGGGGCGCCTTAATGAAAAACTGTTTTTT. Its translation: CASSRGRLNEKLFF.

V and J are TRBV7-6 and TRBJ2-7; 7 bases agree with TRBD1. Germline V CDR1 and CDR2: SGHVS, FNYEAQ. The ends lost 6 bases at V and 4 bases at J; junction bases unmatched: 6. The CDR3 consists of 13 residues. CDR3 sequence (DNA): TGTGCCAGCAGTTCCGGGACAGTTTACGAGCAGTACTTC. This gives the protein CASSSGTVYEQYF.

The V call is TRBV18, the J call TRBJ1-5, with 8 bases aligning to TRBD1. There are 16 residues in the CDR3. With 3 bases clipped from V and 4 bases from J, the junction kept 8 bases outside the gene matches. Germline V CDR1 and CDR2: KGHSH, LQKENI. CDR3 in DNA: TGTGCCAGCTCACCGGACAGGGTGGAGGGAAATCAGCCCCAGCATTTT. Encoded protein: CASSPDRVEGNQPQHF.

The chain combines TRBV29-1 with TRBJ1-2; 8 bases map to TRBD1. CDR1 is SQVTM and CDR2 is ANQGSEA in the germline V gene. The CDR3 covers 15 residues. After removal of 6 bases from V and 7 bases from J, the junction contained 16 bases not matched to a gene. The CDR3 sequence is CSVRVQGALLGGYTF. The CDR3 DNA is TGCAGCGTAAGGGTTCAGGGGGCCCTCCTTGGTGGCTACACCTTC.

With regard to this clone: The junction departs from germline at one end; a sequencing error may be responsible. The chain is built from TRBV19 and TRBJ2-1, with D uncertain. This CDR3 comprises 12 residues. Germline V gene lookup returns CDR1 LNHDA and CDR2 SQIVND (reference sequence). The CDR3 region has the DNA TGTGCCAGTAGTAATTGTGGAGTAGAGCTGTTCTTC. It encodes CASSNCGVELFF.

This chain uses TRBV6-5 with TRBJ2-7; 9 positions match TRBD1. Germline-derived CDR1 and CDR2 are MNHEY and SVGAGI. J gave up 1 base and V 3 bases, and 7 bases lay outside the gene matches. The CDR3 spans 16 residues. The CDR3 region has the DNA TGTGCCAGCAGTTATAGCCGGGGGACAGGGTCCTACGAGCAGTACTTC. It yields the protein CASSYSRGTGSYEQYF.

CDR3 coding DNA: TGTGCCAGCTTGCAAGCACAGGGATGCGGCTACACCTTC. As protein: CASLQAQGCGYTF. The genes are TRBV21-1 and TRBJ1-2; the table's D call, TRBD1, was not checked against the DNA. TRBV21-1 is flagged as a pseudogene. The CDR3 runs to 13 residues.